The 2 T cell receptor beta chains listed next were all sequenced from one sample in a study of blood T cell repertoires in COVID-19. This table comes from immunoSEQ multiplex PCR, and its TCRdb copy is limited to in-frame clones, with some not included. The sample lists 130,000 or so clones, roughly 83% occurring once. The sample comprised peripheral blood. These receptors were taken from a woman older than 75 with acute or convalescent COVID-19.

The chain couples TRBV11-2 to TRBJ1-1; 10 nucleotides match TRBD1. From germline, CDR1 is SGHAT and CDR2 FQNNGV. The V segment lost 2 bases and the J segment 5 bases; nucleotides outside the gene matches: 5. The CDR3 consists of 15 residues. The CDR3 loop reads CASSLRDRGGTEAFF. The DNA for the CDR3 is TGTGCCAGCAGCTTAAGGGACAGGGGTGGGACTGAAGCTTTCTTT. The whole variable domain, filled in from reference TRBV11-2 and TRBJ1-1, reads EAGVAQSPRYKIIEKRQSVAFWCNPISGHATLYWYQQILGQGPKLLIQFQNNGVVDDSQLPKDRFSAERLKGVDSTLKIQPAKLEDSAVYLCASSLRDRGGTEAFFGQGTRLTVV.

The chain carries TRBV19 and TRBJ1-5, with D possibly matching TRBD1 (6 bases). CDR3 length: 13 residues. In germline, CDR1 is LNHDA, CDR2 SQIVND (reference sequence). Trimming shortened V by 6 bases and J by 5 bases, and 11 bases separated the two germline ends. CDR3 sequence reads: CASRGTSYQPQHF. CDR3 bases: TGTGCCAGTAGGGGGACATCTTATCAGCCCCAGCATTTT. Supplemented by reference TRBV19 and TRBJ1-5, the full variable domain reads DGGITQSPKYLFRKEGQNVTLSCEQNLNHDAMYWYRQDPGQGLRLIYYSQIVNDFQKGDIAEGYSVSREKKESFPLTVTSAQKNPTAFYLCASRGTSYQPQHFGDGTRLSIL.